What follows are 2 T cell receptor beta chains derived from one specimen sequenced in a study of T cell changes during pregnancy in multiple sclerosis. Measured with immunoSEQ multiplex PCR; TCRdb has only the in-frame clones, and not every one. Found here are 40,000 to 50,000 clones, about 94% of them singletons; the top ten hold 8.1%. The starting material was CD8+ T cells from peripheral blood mononuclear cells, obtained in the third trimester of pregnancy. The receptors originated from a female donor with multiple sclerosis, enrolled in a pregnancy study.

V gene TRBV5-6 combines with J gene TRBJ2-2; weak D call: TRBD1 (6 bases). V lost 4 bases to trimming and J lost 4 bases, with 14 bases between them. CDR1 is SGHDT, CDR2 YYEEEE, per germline. The CDR3 covers 15 residues. The CDR3: CASSPGLGGTGELFF. The CDR3, as DNA: TGTGCCAGCAGCCCCGGTCTAGGGGGCACCGGGGAGCTGTTTTTT.

The chain recombines TRBV29-1 with TRBJ2-7, with a weak D call TRBD1 (5 bases). Per the germline V gene, CDR1 is SQVTM and CDR2 is ANQGSEA. Trimming removed 4 bases from V and 3 bases from J, with 10 bases in between. The CDR3 is 12 amino acids. The CDR3 DNA is TGCAGCGTTGTACAGGCCGACTACGAGCAGTACTTC. This translates into CSVVQADYEQYF.